This entry concerns a single TCR beta chain. V was trimmed by 0 bases and J by 6 bases, leaving 10 bases between them. This CDR3 has 14 amino acids. CDR1 SGHRS and CDR2 YFSETQ come from the germline V gene. In the authors' workflow: By means of reference gene primer amplification, nucleated cell counts were estimated. Libraries were prepared by immunoSEQ multiplex PCR; TCRdb keeps only in-frame clonotypes and omits some of them. The DNA was the basis for D and trimming; V, J and clone size are from that table. The top ten clones hold 25% of a sample with about 27,000 clones, around 83% of them seen once. These data originate in a study of blood T cell repertoires in COVID-19. Study information: COVID-19 samples from acute and convalescent phases originated in the United States, Italy and Spain. PBMCs, B-cell-depleted T cells, or T cells were the source of the cDNA or gDNA that made up the material.

This sequence joins TRBV5-1 and TRBJ2-1; maybe TRBD2 (5 bases). Sequencing was done on a sample of peripheral blood. The sequence came from a man between 65 and 85 years old with active COVID-19. The CDR3 region is CASSLELASNEQFF. The DNA for the CDR3 is TGCGCCAGCAGCTTGGAGTTAGCGTCCAATGAGCAGTTCTTC.